The next 9 T cell receptor beta chains were all read from a single sample in a study of T cell repertoires in cytomegalovirus infection (dated by TCRdb to between 2018 and 2021). Sequenced using an Illumina HiSeq 1500. The public sequencing data were trimmed at Q25 with fastp and processed into clonotypes with MiXCR by TCRdb, which kept only in-frame beta chains. Rows matching on CDR3 protein sequence are summarized as one entry with the most common DNA and genes. The sample profile shows fewer than 550,000 distinct CDR3 sequences; approximately 16% of them were found once. The ten largest clones capture roughly 25% of the sample. The sequencing input was CD8+ T cells from PBMCs. These receptors were taken from a human donor in good health (CMV status not recorded). Some clones in this sample may be carry-over from other donors' samples.

The rearrangement joins TRBV13 to TRBJ2-7, with D uncertain. The CDR3 sequence is 14 residues long. From germline, CDR1 is PRHDT and CDR2 FYEKMQ (reference sequence). Trimming stripped 5 bases from V and 3 bases from J, with 14 bases between. DNA for the CDR3: TGTGCCAGCAGCCCTCCTAACAGTAACTACGAGCAGTACTTC. The encoded protein is CASSPPNSNYEQYF.

This clonotype appeared a few times. V gene TRBV10-2 combines with J gene TRBJ1-5; no clear D. Trimming took off 0 bases at V and 5 bases at J, with 14 bases between the two ends. This CDR3 region has 16 residues. Germline CDR1 is WSHSY and CDR2 is SAAADI. CDR3 region: CASSESAEGYDQPQHF. The CDR3 coding sequence is TGCGCCAGCAGTGAGTCCGCAGAGGGTTACGATCAGCCCCAGCATTTT.

This clonotype was found a few times. The CDR3: CASSLRGQKNTEAFF. As DNA, the CDR3 is TGTGCCAGCAGTTTACGAGGGCAGAAGAACACTGAAGCTTTCTTT. The rearrangement uses TRBV28 and TRBJ1-1; D is undetermined. V lost 2 bases, J lost 1 base, and 11 bases lay in between. Germline CDR1 is MDHEN and CDR2 is SYDVKM. The CDR3 is 15 amino acids.

This clonotype was counted at least ten times. The V gene is TRBV7-9, the J gene TRBJ1-6; tentatively, D is TRBD1 (6 bases). Trimming took 3 bases from V and 7 from J, leaving 7 bases between them. The length of the CDR3 is 13 residues. Germline CDR1 reads SEHNR; CDR2 reads FQNEAQ (reference sequence). The CDR3 is CASSLGTNSPLHF. In DNA form, the CDR3 reads TGTGCCAGCAGCTTGGGGACAAATTCACCCCTCCACTTT.

The genes are TRBV5-6 and TRBJ2-6, with D unresolved. The CDR3 totals 16 residues. Between the trimmed V and J ends, which lost 3 bases and 4 bases, there was a span of 14 bases. Germline loops: CDR1 SGHDT, CDR2 YYEEEE. CDR3 nucleotide sequence: TGTGCCAGCAGCTCAGAGGTGGGGTTCGGGGCCAACGTCCTGACTTTC. It specifies CASSSEVGFGANVLTF.

The chain combines TRBV20-1 with TRBJ1-1, with 10 bases matching TRBD1. Germline V gives CDR1 DFQATT, CDR2 SNEGSKA (reference sequence). The V gene end was trimmed by 3 bases and the J gene end by 5 bases; junction bases not matched to a gene: 9. The CDR3 extends over 15 amino acids. The CDR3 region is CSASDWTGGYTEAFF. CDR3 nucleotides: TGCAGTGCTAGCGACTGGACAGGGGGATATACTGAAGCTTTCTTT.

This clonotype showed up just a few times. The gene calls are TRBV7-9 and TRBJ2-3; D is uncertain. V was trimmed by 5 bases and J by 5 bases, leaving 5 bases between them. CDR1 and CDR2 (germline): SEHNR, FQNEAQ (reference sequence). This CDR3 comprises 11 residues. The CDR3 DNA reads as TGTGCCAGCAGCCACGGAGATACGCAGTATTTT. It specifies CASSHGDTQYF.

The chain employs TRBV4-1 and TRBJ2-5; 7 nucleotides line up with TRBD2. J gave up 4 bases and V 0 bases, and 2 bases lay outside the gene matches. This CDR3 has 14 amino acids. Germline CDR1 and CDR2: MGHRA and YSYEKL. Here the CDR3 DNA reads TGCGCCAGCAGCCAAGATGCTAGCGGAGAGACCCAGTACTTC. This sequence encodes CASSQDASGETQYF.

The CDR3 DNA sequence: TGTGCCAGCAGTGACGGCTCCTGGCTCACCGGGGAGCTGTTTTTT. Translated, it gives CASSDGSWLTGELFF. The J gene is TRBJ2-2, the V gene TRBV6-1; D is unclear. Germline assignment: CDR1 MNHNS and CDR2 SASEGT. V was cut by 3 bases and J by 4 bases, with 12 bases left in between. The CDR3 is 15 residues long.